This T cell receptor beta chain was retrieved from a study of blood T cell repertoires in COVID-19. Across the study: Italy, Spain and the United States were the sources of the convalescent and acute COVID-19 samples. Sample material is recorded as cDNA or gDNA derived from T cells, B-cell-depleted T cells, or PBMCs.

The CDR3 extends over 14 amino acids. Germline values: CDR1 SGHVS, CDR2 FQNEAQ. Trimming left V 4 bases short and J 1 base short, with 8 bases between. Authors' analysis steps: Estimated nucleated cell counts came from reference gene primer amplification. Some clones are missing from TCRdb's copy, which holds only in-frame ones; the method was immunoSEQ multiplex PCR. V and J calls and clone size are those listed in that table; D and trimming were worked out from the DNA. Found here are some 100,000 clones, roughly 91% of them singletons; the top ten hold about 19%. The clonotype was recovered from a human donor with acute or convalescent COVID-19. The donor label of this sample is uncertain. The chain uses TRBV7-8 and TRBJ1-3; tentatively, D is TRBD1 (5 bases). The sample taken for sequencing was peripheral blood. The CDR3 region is CASSSQGSGNTIYF. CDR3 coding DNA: TGTGCCAGCAGCTCGCAGGGTTCTGGAAACACCATATATTTT.